These T cell receptor beta chains were read from a single sample in a study of multiple sclerosis patients with progressive multifocal leukoencephalopathy. TCRdb's table, derived via immunoSEQ multiplex PCR, lists solely in-frame clones and lacks some. The data hold tens of thousands of clones, with 85% to 90% observed a single time. The starting material was PBMCs, obtained from a patient treated with natalizumab. All receptors come from a human donor with multiple sclerosis. CDR3s include the opening cysteine and the closing phenylalanine or tryptophan. Fields, in order: D gene, clone size, CDR3 length, J gene, V gene, CDR3 DNA, CDR3 protein. D genes are given only for firm matches. Only some rows state a clone size, as once, few, many or a class for expanded clones.

TRBD2	.	14	TRBJ2-2	TRBV28	TGTGCCAGTAAAGCGGGAGCGAACACCGGGGAGCTGTTTTTT	CASKAGANTGELFF
.	.	12	TRBJ2-1	TRBV23-1	TGCGCCAGCCGCATGCTTCACAATGAGCAGTTCTTC	CASRMLHNEQFF
TRBD2	.	16	TRBJ2-1	TRBV7-2	TGTGCCAGCAGCTTAGCGGGAGCGGGAGGGATCCATGAGCAGCTCTTC	CASSLAGAGGIHEQLF
.	.	15	TRBJ2-1	TRBV25-1	TGTGCCAGCAGTGAGGGCGGGACAACGTACAATGAGCAGTTCTTC	CASSEGGTTYNEQFF
.	.	16	TRBJ2-1	TRBV5-1	TGCGCCAGCAGCTTGGGAGCGGGTGGATCCTACAATGAGCAGTTCTTC	CASSLGAGGSYNEQFF
.	.	13	TRBJ1-2	TRBV29-1	TGCAGCGTTGAAAGGGGGGAAGGCTATGGCTACACCTTC	CSVERGEGYGYTF
TRBD1	.	15	TRBJ2-7	TRBV28	TGTGCCAGCAAGGTAGTGGGGACAGGGACCTACGAGCAGTACTTC	CASKVVGTGTYEQYF
TRBD2	.	15	TRBJ2-1	TRBV7-3	TGTGCCAGCAGCCCAAACGGGAGGTCCTACAATGAGCAGTTCTTC	CASSPNGRSYNEQFF
TRBD1	once	18	TRBJ1-3	TRBV9	TGTGCCAGCAGTAGACGGCCAGGGGGTGACTCCTCTGGAAACACCATATATTTT	CASSRRPGGDSSGNTIYF
.	.	12	TRBJ1-3	TRBV5-1	TGCGCCAGCAGCTTTTCTGGAAACACCATATATTTT	CASSFSGNTIYF
TRBD1	.	14	TRBJ1-5	TRBV30	TGTGCCTGGGAGCCGACAGGGGGTAATCAGCCCCAGCATTTT	CAWEPTGGNQPQHF
TRBD2	once	13	TRBJ2-1	TRBV14	TGTGCCAGCAGCTTGAGCGGGGTTGGTGAGCAGTTCTTC	CASSLSGVGEQFF
.	.	17	TRBJ1-3	TRBV7-9	TGTGCCAGCAGCTTAGAGGGGATAGGGCCCACGATCCACACCATATATTTT	CASSLEGIGPTIHTIYF
.	.	11	TRBJ1-2	TRBV7-2	TGTGCCAGCAGCGACCATACGGGCTACACCTTC	CASSDHTGYTF
.	.	13	TRBJ1-1	TRBV28	TGTGCCAGCAGTTTTCGAGGGAACACTGAAGCTTTCTTT	CASSFRGNTEAFF
TRBD1	.	16	TRBJ1-4	TRBV19	TGTGCCAGTAAGCCCGTCGATGCAGGGGGGCAGGAAAAACTGTTTTTT	CASKPVDAGGQEKLFF
.	once	14	TRBJ1-1	TRBV27	TGTGCCAGCAGTTCCCGCGGAGGGGCAACTGAAGCTTTCTTT	CASSSRGGATEAFF
.	.	18	TRBJ2-1	TRBV9	TGTGCCAGCAGCCCCGGTCCCGGGGGAGGGTCAGGGGGAAATGAGCAGTTCTTC	CASSPGPGGGSGGNEQFF
TRBD1	.	15	TRBJ2-1	TRBV5-5	TGTGCCAGCGGAAGAGGGGGACAGGGATTCAATGAGCAGTTCTTC	CASGRGGQGFNEQFF
.	.	15	TRBJ2-2	TRBV4-1	TGCGCCAGCAGCCAACGATCAGGGGACACCGGGGAGCTGTTTTTT	CASSQRSGDTGELFF
TRBD1	.	12	TRBJ1-2	TRBV28	TGTGCCAGCAGGGGACAGTTCTATGGCTACACCTTC	CASRGQFYGYTF
.	.	11	TRBJ2-7	TRBV15	TGTGCCACCGGGGTTTGGGACGAGCAGTACTTC	CATGVWDEQYF
.	.	14	TRBJ1-2	TRBV27	TGTGCCAGCAGTTTTCGGGGGGGAGACTATGGCTACACCTTC	CASSFRGGDYGYTF
TRBD2	once	15	TRBJ2-1	TRBV28	TGTGCCAGCAGTTTACAGGGACTAGGGAACAATGAGCAGTTCTTC	CASSLQGLGNNEQFF
TRBD2	.	15	TRBJ2-1	TRBV7-2	TGTGCCAGCAGCTCCATAGCGGGAGTCTACAATGAGCAGTTCTTC	CASSSIAGVYNEQFF
.	.	14	TRBJ1-2	TRBV7-7	TGTGCTAGCAGCTGTGACAGACTGTACTATGGCTACACCTTC	CASSCDRLYYGYTF
.	.	15	TRBJ1-2	TRBV13	TGTGCCAGCAGCTGGGGGAAGACAGCTAACTATGGCTACACCTTC	CASSWGKTANYGYTF
TRBD1	.	15	TRBJ1-3	TRBV29-1	TGCAGCGTTGAAGGTAGACAGGGCACCGGAAACACCATATATTTT	CSVEGRQGTGNTIYF
.	.	13	TRBJ1-2	TRBV6-5	TGTGCCAGCAGTTATAGGATTAACTATGGCTACACCTTC	CASSYRINYGYTF
.	.	13	TRBJ2-5	TRBV11-3	TGTGCCAGCAGCTTCACGAATACAGGGACCCAGTACTTC	CASSFTNTGTQYF
.	.	14	TRBJ1-3	TRBV10-3	TGTGCCATCAGTGAGTTGACGACGGAAAACACCATATATTTT	CAISELTTENTIYF
TRBD1	.	14	TRBJ1-2	TRBV28	TGTGCCAGCAGCCTGGGGACAGGGGGCTATGGCTACACCTTC	CASSLGTGGYGYTF
.	.	16	TRBJ1-3	TRBV4-2	TGTGCCAGCAGCCAAGATTCTGGATCCCCTGGAAACACCATATATTTT	CASSQDSGSPGNTIYF
.	few	13	TRBJ1-2	TRBV29-1	TGCAGCGCAACGGGGCAGGGGAGGGCTGGCTACACCTTC	CSATGQGRAGYTF
.	once	16	TRBJ2-7	TRBV7-2	TGTGCCAGCAGCCCACGAAGTTACAGGCCTCTGGACGAGCAGTACTTC	CASSPRSYRPLDEQYF
.	.	19	TRBJ2-3	TRBV1	TGCACCAGCAGCCCGCAGGTCCCTAGCGGGAGGACTAGCACAGATACGCAGTATTTT	CTSSPQVPSGRTSTDTQYF
TRBD2	few	15	TRBJ2-7	TRBV7-9	TGTGCCAGCAGCTCGAGGACTAGCGGGATTACTGAGCAGTACTTC	CASSSRTSGITEQYF
.	.	16	TRBJ1-1	TRBV28	TGTGCCAGCAGTTCACTAAGTTGGGGGAGGAACACTGAAGCTTTCTTT	CASSSLSWGRNTEAFF
TRBD2	.	16	TRBJ2-1	TRBV27	TGTGCCAGCAGTGCAACCGGGACTAGCTCCTACAATGAGCAGTTCTTC	CASSATGTSSYNEQFF
TRBD2	.	13	TRBJ2-7	TRBV30	TGTGCCTGGGGGGGGAGCGGGAGCTACGAGCAGTACTTC	CAWGGSGSYEQYF
.	.	11	TRBJ2-5	TRBV19	TGTGCCAGTAGTTTCCAAGAGACCCAGTACTTC	CASSFQETQYF
TRBD1	.	16	TRBJ1-3	TRBV30	TGTGCCTGGAGTGGTTGGGGGACAGGGGGTGGAAACACCATATATTTT	CAWSGWGTGGGNTIYF
.	once	13	TRBJ2-3	TRBV30	TGTGCCTGGGGCGGGACTGGGGCAGATACGCAGTATTTT	CAWGGTGADTQYF
.	.	15	TRBJ2-7	TRBV28	TGTGCCAGCCGGGGAGCCTTGCCAGCCACCTACGAGCAGTACTTC	CASRGALPATYEQYF
TRBD2	.	14	TRBJ2-2	TRBV6-4	TGTGCCAGCAGTGACTCTAGCGGGACCGGGGAGCTGTTTTTT	CASSDSSGTGELFF
.	.	15	TRBJ2-4	TRBV6-5	TGTGCCAGCAGTTCTCCTACGTTAGCCAAAAACATTCAGTACTTC	CASSSPTLAKNIQYF
.	.	13	TRBJ1-1	TRBV7-9	TGTGCCAGCAGCTTTTCCGGGGACACTGAAGCTTTCTTT	CASSFSGDTEAFF
.	.	15	TRBJ2-1	TRBV5-1	TGCGCCAGCAGCCGCGGGGTCACCTCCTACAATGAGCAGTTCTTC	CASSRGVTSYNEQFF
.	.	9	TRBJ2-7	TRBV27	TGTGCCAGCGTCTACGAGCAGTACTTC	CASVYEQYF
.	.	13	TRBJ1-3	TRBV25-1	TGTGCCAGCAACGCCTACTCTGGAAACACCATATATTTT	CASNAYSGNTIYF
TRBD2	.	15	TRBJ2-7	TRBV27	TGTGCCAGTACCAGGACTAGCGGGGCTTTCTACGAGCAGTACTTC	CASTRTSGAFYEQYF